This entry is about one T cell receptor beta chain. Its target is unknown. Genomic DNA templated the TCR beta VDJ and CDR3 profiling. One entry per CDR3 protein, called by TCRdb with MiXCR from the reads. The data show a few hundred thousand distinct CDR3 sequences, approximately 51% seen once. This CDR3 has 13 residues. The germline V gene encodes CDR1 SNHLY and CDR2 FYNNEI. V was pared by 8 bases and J by 7 bases, with 4 bases of the junction left unmatched. This record belongs to a study of CD8+CD57+ T cells in acquired aplastic anemia. On the study more broadly: Sorted CD4+ plus CD8+ cells gave DNA averaging about 3 ug.

Findings and caveats of the study: Fewer than 35 sequences, all CD8+ CDR3, were shared between patients and controls.

All sequencing subjects had displayed CD8+CD57+ cell expansion on flow cytometry. Receipt of therapy had not occurred in any patient by the time of blood sampling. The sequenced sample was sorted CD4+, CD8+, or CD8+CD57+ T cells (not recorded which) from PBMCs. This clonotype was sampled from a human donor with aplastic anemia. The V call is TRBV2, the J call TRBJ1-6; 8 positions match TRBD1. The CDR3 protein is CASVQGANSPLHF. The CDR3 DNA reads TGTGCCAGCGTCCAGGGGGCAAATTCACCCCTCCACTTT.